A selection of T cell receptor beta chains follows, all from one sample in a study of T cell changes during pregnancy in multiple sclerosis. Measured with immunoSEQ multiplex PCR; TCRdb has only the in-frame clones, and not every one. The sample records about 85,000 clones, about nine tenths being singletons. Sequencing was performed on peripheral blood, taken in the first trimester of pregnancy. These receptors were collected from a female donor with multiple sclerosis, enrolled in a pregnancy study. CDR3s include the opening cysteine and the closing phenylalanine or tryptophan. Fields, in order: J gene, V gene, clone size, CDR3 protein. Clone size appears in some rows only: once, few, many, or a class for an expanded clone.

J: TRBJ1-1
V: TRBV5-1
size: .
CDR3: CASSLSLGSTEAFF

J: TRBJ1-1
V: TRBV30
size: .
CDR3: CAWTRQIQGAFF

J: TRBJ2-5
V: TRBV9
size: .
CDR3: CASSFGGTGAAETQYF

J: TRBJ1-6
V: TRBV5-8
size: .
CDR3: CASSLDIYNSPLHF

J: TRBJ1-2
V: TRBV28
size: .
CDR3: CASSLNGLRGYTF

J: TRBJ1-1
V: TRBV6-5
size: .
CDR3: CASREGTGWFTEAFF

J: TRBJ2-7
V: TRBV5-6
size: .
CDR3: CASSLLEDYEQYF

J: TRBJ2-7
V: TRBV27
size: .
CDR3: CASGVDSSYEQYF

J: TRBJ1-2
V: TRBV19
size: .
CDR3: CASSIGPGGANYGYTF

J: TRBJ2-7
V: TRBV19
size: .
CDR3: CASSIDGGARDEQYF

J: TRBJ1-1
V: TRBV11-2
size: .
CDR3: CASSGTVHGGAFF

J: TRBJ1-1
V: TRBV30
size: .
CDR3: CAWKNRGGEAFF

J: TRBJ2-3
V: TRBV4-1
size: once
CDR3: CASSQDQADTQYF

J: TRBJ2-1
V: TRBV5-1
size: .
CDR3: CASSLYSGSPNEQFF

J: TRBJ2-3
V: TRBV28
size: .
CDR3: CASSLSTGGEGDTQYF

J: TRBJ2-1
V: TRBV5-1
size: .
CDR3: CASSASINGGAYNEQFF

J: TRBJ2-3
V: TRBV6-5
size: .
CDR3: CASSRDFTDTQYF

J: TRBJ1-1
V: TRBV7-3
size: .
CDR3: CASSLGTGNTEAFF

J: TRBJ2-7
V: TRBV6-1
size: .
CDR3: CASSDGQGASYEQYF

J: TRBJ1-6
V: TRBV11-3
size: few
CDR3: CASSFGQLNSPLHF

J: TRBJ1-5
V: TRBV18
size: .
CDR3: CASSPQGAANQPQHF

J: TRBJ1-1
V: TRBV5-6
size: .
CDR3: CASSRGQGTTEAFF

J: TRBJ2-1
V: TRBV2
size: .
CDR3: CASSQDRAGEQFF

J: TRBJ2-6
V: TRBV7-9
size: .
CDR3: CASSHSGANVLTF

J: TRBJ1-2
V: TRBV30
size: once
CDR3: CAWRTVLATRNYGYTF

J: TRBJ2-1
V: TRBV19
size: .
CDR3: CASRWDGGSSYNEQFF

J: TRBJ2-5
V: TRBV29-1
size: .
CDR3: CSVEVAGNQYF

J: TRBJ1-2
V: TRBV27
size: .
CDR3: CASSPDRLGFNYGYTF

J: TRBJ2-1
V: TRBV4-1
size: .
CDR3: CASSQRGFFNEQFF

J: TRBJ2-7
V: TRBV5-1
size: .
CDR3: CASSAGLAGGRDEQYF

J: TRBJ2-7
V: TRBV2
size: .
CDR3: CASSPQYEQYF

J: TRBJ1-2
V: TRBV20-1
size: .
CDR3: CSAYDYYGYTF

J: TRBJ1-5
V: TRBV19
size: .
CDR3: CASSMGTGNQPQHF

J: TRBJ2-2
V: TRBV2
size: .
CDR3: CASSAYRGGAGGELFF

J: TRBJ2-5
V: TRBV5-1
size: .
CDR3: CASGRDRGGEETQYF

J: TRBJ2-4
V: TRBV7-9
size: once
CDR3: CASSLAVGGGGNIQYF

J: TRBJ2-2
V: TRBV6-5
size: .
CDR3: CASSYLTGELFF

J: TRBJ1-1
V: TRBV27
size: .
CDR3: CASSYHRENTEAFF